The 18 T cell receptor beta chains below all came from one sample that was sequenced in a study of shared clonotypes between healthy human individuals. Naive CD8 populations comprised CD45RO-negative cells positively selected for CCR7, excluding terminally differentiated effector memory CD45RA+ cells. TCRdb's copy holds only in-frame clones and misses some; the assay was immunoSEQ multiplex PCR. The table has some 2.1 million clones, 90% to 95% seen once. Sequencing was performed on naive CD8+ T cells from PBMCs. The receptors stem from a man aged 18 to 30 in good health. Some clones in this sample may be carry-over from other donors' samples.

The CDR3 here is CAISEFARNEQFF. The CDR3 DNA follows: TGTGCCATCAGTGAGTTCGCGCGGAATGAGCAGTTCTTC. The chain links TRBV10-3 to TRBJ2-1, with unresolved D. Germline V gene data show CDR1 as ENHRY and CDR2 as SYGVKD. V lost 1 base to trimming and J lost 7 bases, with 8 bases between them. The CDR3 contains 13 residues.

This clone occurred once. The chain carries TRBV10-3 and TRBJ2-3, with 7 nucleotides matching TRBD1. The V segment lost 10 bases and the J segment 1 base; nucleotides outside the gene matches: 11. The CDR3 contains 15 residues. The V gene's germline CDR1 is ENHRY and CDR2 SYGVKD. CDR3 DNA sequence: TGTGCCACAGGCGAATACAGGGGACGCACAGATACGCAGTATTTT. Translating it yields CATGEYRGRTDTQYF.

The CDR3 loop reads CASSRTGGMHEQYF. The CDR3 DNA reads TGTGCCAGCTCTCGGACAGGGGGCATGCACGAGCAGTACTTC. This rearrangement joins TRBV7-9 to TRBJ2-7; 11 bases match TRBD1. From germline, CDR1 is SEHNR and CDR2 FQNEAQ (reference sequence). J lost 5 bases, V lost 8 bases, and 8 bases had no gene match. The CDR3 length is 14 residues. The full variable domain, with the rest looked up from reference TRBV7-9 and TRBJ2-7, is DTGVSQNPRHKITKRGQNVTFRCDPISEHNRLYWYRQTLGQGPEFLTYFQNEAQLEKSRLLSDRFSAERPKGSFSTLEIQRTEQGDSAMYLCASSRTGGMHEQYFGPGTRLTVT.

CDR3 protein: CASSPPGLLNNEQFF. As DNA, the CDR3 is TGTGCCAGCAGTCCCCCGGGACTATTGAACAATGAGCAGTTCTTC. The chain joins TRBV28 to TRBJ2-1; 7 bases map to TRBD2. There are 15 residues in the CDR3. The trim removed 5 bases at V and 5 bases at J, leaving 9 bases unmatched. Per the germline V gene, CDR1 is MDHEN and CDR2 is SYDVKM.

This clone was observed once. V is TRBV28 and J is TRBJ2-1; 13 nucleotides line up with TRBD2. Germline V gene sequence: CDR1 MDHEN, CDR2 SYDVKM. V shed 6 bases, J shed 0 bases, and the junction held 5 bases outside the gene matches. The CDR3 covers 17 residues. The CDR3 here is CASSPTSGGPSYNEQFF. The CDR3 coding sequence is TGTGCCAGCAGCCCGACTAGCGGGGGGCCCTCCTACAATGAGCAGTTCTTC. The variable domain in full, completed from reference TRBV28 and TRBJ2-1, reads DVKVTQSSRYLVKRTGEKVFLECVQDMDHENMFWYRQDPGLGLRLIYFSYDVKMKEKGDIPEGYSVSREKKERFSLILESASTNQTSMYLCASSPTSGGPSYNEQFFGPGTRLTVL.

The V gene is TRBV28, the J gene TRBJ2-7; no definite D call. V lost 6 bases and J 6 bases, leaving 9 bases between the germline ends. CDR3 length equals 11 residues. CDR1 is MDHEN, CDR2 SYDVKM, per germline. The CDR3 region has the DNA TGTGCCAGCAGCGACGGGCCCGAGCAGTACTTC. It is translated as CASSDGPEQYF. Combining the CDR3 with reference TRBV28 and TRBJ2-7 gives the whole variable domain DVKVTQSSRYLVKRTGEKVFLECVQDMDHENMFWYRQDPGLGLRLIYFSYDVKMKEKGDIPEGYSVSREKKERFSLILESASTNQTSMYLCASSDGPEQYFGPGTRLTVT.

The V call is TRBV11-1, the J call TRBJ2-1; D ambiguous. V was shortened by 2 bases and J by 7 bases, with 15 bases between the two germline ends. CDR3 length: 15 residues. Germline assignment: CDR1 SGHAT and CDR2 FQDESV (reference sequence). The CDR3 spells CASSLNLGIVNEQFF. For the CDR3, the DNA is TGTGCCAGCAGCTTAAATCTTGGGATAGTTAATGAGCAGTTCTTC. The full variable domain, completed using reference TRBV11-1 and TRBJ2-1, is EAEVAQSPRYKITEKSQAVAFWCDPISGHATLYWYRQILGQGPELLVQFQDESVVDDSQLPKDRFSAERLKGVDSTLKIQPAELGDSAMYLCASSLNLGIVNEQFFGPGTRLTVL.

This chain joins TRBV11-2 and TRBJ1-1; maybe TRBD1 (5 bases). This CDR3 has 11 residues. Germline assignment: CDR1 SGHAT and CDR2 FQNNGV. Trimming took off 6 bases at V and 8 bases at J, with 10 bases between the two ends. CDR3 in amino acids: CASSPQGEAFF. DNA for the CDR3: TGTGCCAGCAGTCCGCAGGGAGAAGCTTTCTTT. The variable domain in full, with the rest retrieved from reference TRBV11-2 and TRBJ1-1, is EAGVAQSPRYKIIEKRQSVAFWCNPISGHATLYWYQQILGQGPKLLIQFQNNGVVDDSQLPKDRFSAERLKGVDSTLKIQPAKLEDSAVYLCASSPQGEAFFGQGTRLTVV.

As regards this clone: Its ends do not fully match the called genes, so a read error is possible. The V call is TRBV5-1, the J call TRBJ2-7; perhaps TRBD2 as D (5 bases). The V gene's germline CDR1 is SGHRS and CDR2 YFSETQ. CDR3 size: 14 residues. The CDR3 loop is CANSLERAAYEQYF. Written as DNA, the CDR3 is TGCGCCAACAGCCTCGAGAGGGCAGCATACGAGCAGTACTTC.

The rearrangement links TRBV5-8 to TRBJ2-5; TRBD1 matches 8 bases. CDR1 and CDR2 from the germline V gene are SGHTS and YDEGEE. The V gene end was trimmed by 0 bases and the J gene end by 5 bases; junction bases not matched to a gene: 6. The CDR3 consists of 15 residues. The CDR3 coding sequence is TGTGCCAGCAGCTTGGGGACAGGGCTCGGGGAGACCCAGTACTTC. It codes for CASSLGTGLGETQYF.

In nucleotides, the CDR3 is TGTGCCACCAGCATGGCGGGAGTGCTGGGGAATGAGCAGTTCTTC. Amino acid sequence: CATSMAGVLGNEQFF. This rearrangement joins TRBV15 to TRBJ2-1, with TRBD2 identical over 7 bases. Germline CDR1 is LNHNV and CDR2 is YYDKDF (reference sequence). J lost 7 bases, V lost 4 bases, and 10 bases had no gene match. The CDR3 runs to 15 residues.

The rearrangement links TRBV5-1 to TRBJ2-7, with D perhaps assigned TRBD1 or TRBD2 (5 bases each). The V gene's germline CDR1 is SGHRS and CDR2 YFSETQ. The CDR3 is 13 amino acids. With 4 bases removed from V and 4 bases from J, the gap between germline ends came to 12 bases. The CDR3 loop is CASSVGGGYEQYF. DNA of the CDR3: TGCGCCAGCAGCGTGGGTGGGGGTTACGAGCAGTACTTC.

This clone appeared a single time. The CDR3 loop is CASSYLQGVNYGYTF. CDR3 DNA: TGTGCCAGCAGCTACCTACAGGGGGTAAACTATGGCTACACCTTC. The rearrangement uses TRBV7-9 and TRBJ1-2; TRBD1 matches 8 bases. The V gene end was trimmed by 4 bases and the J gene end by 2 bases; junction bases not matched to a gene: 6. The germline CDR1 and CDR2 sequences are SEHNR and FQNEAQ (reference sequence). The length of the CDR3 is 15 residues. Looking up the rest from reference TRBV7-9 and TRBJ1-2 gives the full variable domain: DTGVSQNPRHKITKRGQNVTFRCDPISEHNRLYWYRQTLGQGPEFLTYFQNEAQLEKSRLLSDRFSAERPKGSFSTLEIQRTEQGDSAMYLCASSYLQGVNYGYTFGSGTRLTVV.

This sequence joins TRBV15 and TRBJ2-7; the D gene is possibly TRBD2 (5 bases). CDR1 and CDR2 from the germline V gene are LNHNV and YYDKDF (reference sequence). The germline V and J ends were trimmed by 3 bases and 3 bases, with 18 bases remaining between them. This CDR3 is 16 amino acids long. In DNA form, the CDR3 reads TGTGCCACCAGCAGTCCCCGCCTAGAGGGCGGCTACGAGCAGTACTTC. This gives the protein CATSSPRLEGGYEQYF.

The chain carries TRBV11-2 and TRBJ2-1; possibly TRBD1 or TRBD2 for D (5 bases each). The germline V gene has CDR1 SGHAT and CDR2 FQNNGV. This CDR3 region has 16 residues. The V and J ends lost 1 base and 8 bases respectively, with 18 bases between them. The CDR3 protein is CASSLVPAGRGDEQFF. CDR3 nucleotide sequence: TGTGCCAGCAGCTTAGTTCCCGCGGGTAGGGGCGATGAGCAGTTCTTC.

CDR3 sequence: CASSSTLREQYF. The CDR3 bases are TGTGCCAGCAGCTCAACCTTACGAGAGCAGTACTTC. V gene TRBV7-9 combines with J gene TRBJ2-7; no firm D call. The V and J ends lost 4 bases and 7 bases respectively, with 11 bases between them. Germline CDR1 reads SEHNR; CDR2 reads FQNEAQ (reference sequence). There are 12 residues in the CDR3.

CDR3 residues: CASSATGTGKTDTQYF. In DNA form, the CDR3 reads TGTGCCAGCAGTGCCACCGGGACAGGGAAGACAGATACGCAGTATTTT. The chain uses TRBV6-4 and TRBJ2-3, with TRBD1 matching over 9 bases. The germline CDR1 and CDR2 sequences are MRHNA and SNTAGT. The CDR3 consists of 16 residues. The V gene end was trimmed by 4 bases and the J gene end by 3 bases; junction bases not matched to a gene: 8.

The chain has TRBV29-1 and TRBJ1-1; D is possibly TRBD1 (5 bases). CDR3 length equals 14 residues. V was trimmed by 2 bases and J by 3 bases, leaving 13 bases between them. Germline assignment: CDR1 SQVTM and CDR2 ANQGSEA. The CDR3 coding sequence is TGCAGCGTTGAACTATGGGACTTGGACACTGAAGCTTTCTTT. Its protein product is CSVELWDLDTEAFF.